This T cell receptor beta chain was sequenced for a study of graft-versus-host responses after intestinal transplantation. Study-wide context: Transplantation in recipients was multivisceral, liver-intestinal, or isolated intestinal. The study gave all recipients anti-thymocyte globulin induction, then tacrolimus and steroids for about three years. Study-wide points: Investigators detected GvH clones in recipient marrow, with some emerging earlier in ileum or blood. Among circulating GvH clones, peak levels were associated with early post-transplant declines in HvG clones.

Concerning this clone: Antigen specificity is unknown.

Germline V gene lookup returns CDR1 MDHEN and CDR2 SYDVKM. This CDR3 contains 15 residues. V was cut by 6 bases and J by 6 bases, with 20 bases left in between. The method was immunoSEQ multiplex PCR; TCRdb's version includes in-frame clones alone and lacks a portion of them. This sample has 35,000 to 45,000 clones; just over 90% occur once, and the top ten carry 3.6%. The clonotype comes from a human patient who received an intestinal transplant, so some T cells may come from the graft donor. The starting material was PBMCs, obtained roughly 110 weeks after intestinal transplantation. V gene TRBV28 combines with J gene TRBJ1-2; the D is unclear. CDR3 in amino acids: CASSPPLIIGNGYTF. CDR3 DNA: TGTGCCAGCAGCCCCCCCCTTATTATTGGAAATGGCTACACCTTC.